This is a list of T cell receptor beta chains from one sample in a study of cytomegalovirus exposure and HLA in healthy donors. This table comes from immunoSEQ multiplex PCR, and its TCRdb copy is limited to in-frame clones, with some not included. The top ten clones hold 3% to 4% of a sample with about 120,000 clones, 60% to 80% of them seen once. The sample taken for sequencing was PBMCs. These receptors were collected from a woman aged 50 to 60 in good health and CMV-seronegative. Each CDR3 is given with its conserved first and last residue. D genes are given only for firm matches. The listing skips clone size in some rows; elsewhere it reads once, few, many or a size class.

J: TRBJ1-4; size: .; V: TRBV15; D: .; CDR3: CATSREGGLDEKLFF; DNA: TGTGCCACCAGCAGAGAAGGTGGACTGGATGAAAAACTGTTTTTT
J: TRBJ1-2; size: .; V: TRBV20-1; D: .; CDR3: CSVRDGYTF; DNA: TGCAGTGTGCGAGATGGCTACACCTTC
J: TRBJ1-1; size: once; V: TRBV5-1; D: .; CDR3: CASSRTAPNTEAFF; DNA: TGCGCCAGCAGCCGCACAGCTCCGAACACTGAAGCTTTCTTT
J: TRBJ2-7; size: .; V: TRBV29-1; D: .; CDR3: CSVAVTGDYEQYF; DNA: TGCAGCGTTGCGGTGACAGGTGACTACGAGCAGTACTTC
J: TRBJ1-5; size: .; V: TRBV6-4; D: .; CDR3: CASSVDSDQPQHF; DNA: TGTGCCAGCAGTGTCGACAGTGATCAGCCCCAGCATTTT
J: TRBJ1-4; size: .; V: TRBV4-2; D: .; CDR3: CASSQDPGGDGGGNEKLFF; DNA: TGTGCCAGCAGCCAAGATCCCGGGGGAGATGGGGGTGGTAATGAAAAACTGTTTTTT
J: TRBJ1-3; size: .; V: TRBV15; D: .; CDR3: CATSRDTGVGNTIYF; DNA: TGTGCCACCAGCAGAGATACGGGGGTAGGAAACACCATATATTTT
J: TRBJ2-7; size: .; V: TRBV2; D: TRBD1; CDR3: CASTQDRLGSYEQYF; DNA: TGTGCCAGCACCCAGGACAGGTTGGGATCCTACGAGCAGTACTTC
J: TRBJ2-6; size: .; V: TRBV27; D: TRBD1; CDR3: CASSRTGPLSGANVLTF; DNA: TGTGCCAGCAGTCGGACAGGACCCCTCTCTGGGGCCAACGTCCTGACTTTC
J: TRBJ1-4; size: .; V: TRBV7-9; D: .; CDR3: CASSFHGKTNEKLFF; DNA: TGTGCCAGCAGCTTCCACGGGAAGACTAATGAAAAACTGTTTTTT
J: TRBJ2-5; size: .; V: TRBV5-1; D: TRBD1; CDR3: CASSSGTVLSQETQYF; DNA: TGCGCCAGCAGCTCAGGGACAGTTTTGAGTCAAGAGACCCAGTACTTC
J: TRBJ1-1; size: once; V: TRBV11-2; D: .; CDR3: CASSESQNTEAFF; DNA: TGTGCCAGCAGCGAGAGCCAGAACACTGAAGCTTTCTTT
J: TRBJ2-2; size: .; V: TRBV4-3; D: .; CDR3: CASSQEVGDFNTGELFF; DNA: TGCGCCAGCAGCCAAGAGGTCGGGGACTTCAATACCGGGGAGCTGTTTTTT
J: TRBJ1-6; size: few; V: TRBV4-1; D: TRBD1; CDR3: CASSQDLGTGVSYNSPLHF; DNA: TGCGCCAGCAGCCAAGATCTAGGGACAGGGGTATCCTATAATTCACCCCTCCACTTT
J: TRBJ1-2; size: .; V: TRBV30; D: .; CDR3: CAWTVRGNYGYTF; DNA: TGTGCCTGGACGGTCAGGGGTAACTATGGCTACACCTTC
J: TRBJ2-3; size: few; V: TRBV10-3; D: .; CDR3: CAISESDTTRELGAEYF; DNA: TGTGCCATCAGTGAGTCAGATACCACCCGGGAACTCGGCGCGGAGTATTTT
J: TRBJ2-1; size: .; V: TRBV2; D: .; CDR3: CASSEGRRPSYNEQFF; DNA: TGTGCCAGCAGTGAGGGTAGGCGGCCGAGCTACAATGAGCAGTTCTTC
J: TRBJ2-1; size: .; V: TRBV6-5; D: .; CDR3: CASRSAGTNNEQFF; DNA: TGTGCCAGCCGTTCCGCGGGAACCAACAATGAGCAGTTCTTC
J: TRBJ2-7; size: .; V: TRBV11-2; D: .; CDR3: CAIRGGREQYF; DNA: TGTGCCATCAGGGGGGGGCGAGAGCAGTACTTC
J: TRBJ1-2; size: .; V: TRBV2; D: TRBD1; CDR3: CASRSDRDYGYTF; DNA: TGTGCCAGCAGGAGTGACAGGGACTATGGCTACACCTTC